A selection of T cell receptor beta chains follows, all from one sample in a study of cytomegalovirus exposure and HLA in healthy donors. Sequenced by immunoSEQ multiplex PCR; TCRdb stores in-frame clones only, minus some. The sample contains around 150,000 clones, 78% of which appear only once. The specimen was PBMCs. These receptors all come from a male donor in good health and CMV-seronegative. The CDR3 runs from the conserved cysteine through the conserved F or W.

CDR3 length	J gene	V gene	CDR3 protein
12	TRBJ1-1	TRBV19	CASSRGQREAFF
16	TRBJ1-1	TRBV28	CASSSSGLAMNTEAFF
11	TRBJ2-7	TRBV5-6	CASSDNYGQYF
14	TRBJ1-2	TRBV6-1	CASSLDRAGYGYTF
13	TRBJ1-5	TRBV4-1	CASSLPGDQPQHF
14	TRBJ2-5	TRBV6-5	CASRLAGSQETQYF
13	TRBJ1-2	TRBV2	CASNPTGVDGYTF
17	TRBJ2-2	TRBV5-1	CASSPRTSGRAPGELFF
18	TRBJ2-1	TRBV18	CASSPPAKDRAPYNEQFF
13	TRBJ2-7	TRBV7-2	CASSLGGRGEQYF
13	TRBJ2-3	TRBV10-3	CAISVQGTDTQYF
16	TRBJ2-5	TRBV4-3	CASSHAYGRASREQYF
15	TRBJ2-1	TRBV7-9	CASSQPGTGGGEQFF
14	TRBJ2-2	TRBV6-1	CASSYSGEGGELFF
16	TRBJ1-1	TRBV6-6	CASSYSVGASNTEAFF
16	TRBJ2-1	TRBV5-1	CASSLGSSGRRVEQFF